The sequence of this T cell receptor (beta chain) was determined in a study of T cells in localized non-small cell lung cancer. Trimming cost V 10 bases and J 5 bases; bases outside gene matches: 16. The CDR3 extends over 15 amino acids. Per germline, CDR1 MDHEN and CDR2 SYDVKM. The method was immunoSEQ multiplex PCR; TCRdb's version includes in-frame clones alone and lacks a portion of them. In the table there are approximately 67,000 clones, roughly 81% of which are singletons. General observations from the study: The highest T cell clonality was in uninvolved adjacent lung, above tumor. Among blood samples, higher T cell density accompanied longer overall survival. Appearing in adjacent lung were a median roughly 57 of the top 100 tumor clones. A single tumor region was sequenced, leaving heterogeneity possible.

Points on this clone: Its target is unknown.

This material consisted of peripheral blood, taken before any cancer treatment. The chain couples TRBV28 to TRBJ2-5; 7 nucleotides match TRBD2. The source is a female donor of 60 years or more with stage I lung adenocarcinoma. CDR3 sequence reads: CATGGQGGARETQYF. The CDR3 bases are TGTGCCACTGGGGGTCAGGGAGGGGCAAGGGAGACCCAGTACTTC. Full variable domain (missing parts from reference TRBV28 and TRBJ2-5): DVKVTQSSRYLVKRTGEKVFLECVQDMDHENMFWYRQDPGLGLRLIYFSYDVKMKEKGDIPEGYSVSREKKERFSLILESASTNQTSMYLCATGGQGGARETQYFGPGTRLLVL.